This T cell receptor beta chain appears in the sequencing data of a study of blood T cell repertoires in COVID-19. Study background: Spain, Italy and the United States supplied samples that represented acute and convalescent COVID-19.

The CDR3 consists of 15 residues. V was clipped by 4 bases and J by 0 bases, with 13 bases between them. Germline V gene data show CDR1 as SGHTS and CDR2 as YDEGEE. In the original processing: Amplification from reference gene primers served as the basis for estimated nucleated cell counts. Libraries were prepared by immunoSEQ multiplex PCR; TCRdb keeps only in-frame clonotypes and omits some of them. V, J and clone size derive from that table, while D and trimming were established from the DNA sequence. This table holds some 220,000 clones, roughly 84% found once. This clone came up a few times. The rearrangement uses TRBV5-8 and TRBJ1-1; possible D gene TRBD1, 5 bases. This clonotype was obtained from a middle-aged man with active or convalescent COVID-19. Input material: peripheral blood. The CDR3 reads CASSRPDRLNTEAFF. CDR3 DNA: TGTGCCAGCAGCAGACCTGACAGACTGAACACTGAAGCTTTCTTT.